Each of the 28 T cell receptor beta chains below was sequenced from the same sample in a study of blood T cell repertoires in COVID-19 (dated by TCRdb to 2018 to 2021). Library preparation employed the immunoSEQ multiplex PCR assay. TCRdb limited this immuneACCESS table to in-frame rearrangements with V and J called. A share of clones is missing; checked studies link under half to unresolved V genes, and the rest is unexplained. For this sample the table gives nearly 250,000 clones, of which around 88% were detected only once. The biggest ten clones account for 5% to 7% of the sample. Material: peripheral blood. These receptors all stem from a woman aged 80 or over with COVID-19, enrolled during active disease.

This chain connects TRBV28 to TRBJ2-3; tentative D call: TRBD2 (6 bases). The CDR3 consists of 18 residues. The germline CDR1 and CDR2 sequences are MDHEN and SYDVKM. V was clipped by 6 bases and J by 0 bases, with 22 bases between them. Here the CDR3 reads CASSLLGGKAASTDTQYF. The CDR3 DNA reads as TGTGCCAGCAGCCTGTTGGGGGGTAAAGCCGCTAGCACAGATACGCAGTATTTT.

This clone showed up just a few times. The V call is TRBV9, the J call TRBJ1-5; TRBD1 is a possible D gene (5 bases). The length of the CDR3 is 14 residues. From germline, CDR1 is SGDLS and CDR2 YYNGEE. V lost 3 bases and J lost 7, with 14 bases in between. CDR3 nucleotides: TGTGCCAGCAGCGCACACTCGGGGGGGCAGCCCCAGCATTTT. It specifies CASSAHSGGQPQHF.

This sequence joins TRBV15 and TRBJ1-3; D is unresolved. The CDR3 has 14 amino acids. From germline, CDR1 is LNHNV and CDR2 YYDKDF (reference sequence). Trimming removed 3 bases at V and 2 bases at J, with 8 bases between. CDR3 DNA: TGTGCCACCAGCAGTACGCAGGCTGGAAACACCATATATTTT. This codes for CATSSTQAGNTIYF.

The V and J genes are TRBV5-4 and TRBJ2-5; 7 bases fit TRBD1. This CDR3 comprises 15 residues. CDR1 and CDR2 (germline): SGHNT, YYREEE (reference sequence). The V segment lost 0 bases and the J segment 3 bases; nucleotides outside the gene matches: 5. CDR3 nucleotide sequence: TGTGCCAGCAGCTTGGGGACAGGTCATAAAGAGACCCAGTACTTC. Its translation: CASSLGTGHKETQYF.

The chain couples TRBV5-1 to TRBJ2-3, with D possibly matching TRBD2 (5 bases). The germline V gene encodes CDR1 SGHRS and CDR2 YFSETQ. The CDR3 consists of 13 residues. V shed 4 bases and J shed 4 bases, with 10 bases lying between them. Here the CDR3 DNA reads TGCGCCAGCAGCATACCCGGGGCAGATACGCAGTATTTT. Its protein product is CASSIPGADTQYF.

The chain couples TRBV10-3 to TRBJ1-1, with TRBD1 matching 8 bases. The CDR3 loop spans 15 amino acids. Germline CDR1 reads ENHRY; CDR2 reads SYGVKD. V was pared by 4 bases and J by 5 bases, with 9 bases of the junction left unmatched. CDR3 in DNA: TGTGCCATCAGTGGTGCAGGGGGCTCGGAGACTGAAGCTTTCTTT. The encoded protein is CAISGAGGSETEAFF.

The CDR3 sequence is CASSPDRVYGYTF. The CDR3 DNA reads as TGTGCCAGCAGCCCGGACAGGGTCTATGGCTACACCTTC. The chain links TRBV28 to TRBJ1-2; TRBD1 aligns across 8 bases. Germline V gene lookup returns CDR1 MDHEN and CDR2 SYDVKM. Trimming took 6 bases from V and 4 from J; bases not matched to a gene: 4. The CDR3 runs to 13 residues.

The V gene is TRBV2, the J gene TRBJ1-1, with 7 nucleotides matching TRBD1. CDR3 length: 14 amino acids. V was pared by 7 bases and J by 0 bases, with 5 bases of the junction left unmatched. Germline CDR1 reads SNHLY; CDR2 reads FYNNEI. CDR3 loop: CASTGQVMNTEAFF. CDR3 nucleotides: TGTGCCAGCACTGGACAGGTAATGAACACTGAAGCTTTCTTT.

The DNA of the CDR3 is TGTGCCAGCAGTTCCTTTTCCGGGACAGGAAAGACCCAGTACTTC. It is translated as CASSSFSGTGKTQYF. J is TRBJ2-5 and V is TRBV6-2 or TRBV6-3, with 8 bases fitting TRBD1. Germline CDR1 MNHEY, CDR2 SVGEGT. The V gene end was trimmed by 4 bases and the J gene end by 6 bases; junction bases not matched to a gene: 10. There are 15 residues in the CDR3.

The rearrangement uses TRBV4-1 and TRBJ2-3, with D perhaps TRBD2 (6 bases). This CDR3 comprises 14 residues. Germline lookup yields CDR1 MGHRA and CDR2 YSYEKL. Trimming removed 1 base at V and 7 bases at J, with 12 bases between. The CDR3 DNA is TGCGCCAGCAGCCAAGCAGTTGGGGGGTATACGCAGTATTTT. Translation gives CASSQAVGGYTQYF.

The rearrangement links TRBV11-2 to TRBJ2-5, with 8 bases aligning to TRBD1. Germline V gives CDR1 SGHAT, CDR2 FQNNGV. CDR3 size: 13 residues. Losses at the gene ends were 4 bases for V and 5 bases for J; bases not matched to a gene: 3. The CDR3 loop reads CASSSGDRETQYF. The DNA of the CDR3 is TGTGCCAGCAGCTCAGGGGACAGGGAGACCCAGTACTTC.

The V call is TRBV7-8, the J call TRBJ1-1; 7 positions agree with TRBD1. The CDR3 runs to 13 residues. The germline V gene has CDR1 SGHVS and CDR2 FQNEAQ. The junction had 9 bases not matched to a gene; V was cut back by 4 bases and J by 10 bases. The CDR3 loop reads CASSSKRQGRAFF. CDR3 nucleotide sequence: TGTGCCAGCAGCTCAAAGCGACAGGGCAGAGCTTTCTTT.

The chain has TRBV6-5 and TRBJ1-6; possibly TRBD1 for D (5 bases). The CDR3 loop spans 13 amino acids. V was clipped by 6 bases and J by 7 bases, with 10 bases between them. Germline CDR1 and CDR2: MNHEY and SVGAGI. The CDR3 nucleotides read TGTGCCAGCAGAGGGGCAGGAAATTCACCCCTCCACTTT. It is translated as CASRGAGNSPLHF.

The chain joins TRBV6-6 to TRBJ2-1; the D gene is possibly TRBD1 (6 bases). The CDR3 is made up of 13 amino acids. Germline CDR1 and CDR2: MNHNY and SVGAGI (reference sequence). Trimming removed 6 bases from V and 5 bases from J, with 11 bases in between. The CDR3 nucleotides read TGTGCCAGCAGCGCCACAGGGAACAATGAGCAGTTCTTC. It encodes CASSATGNNEQFF.

With respect to this clone: The sample has other DNA sequences that encode this CDR3 too. The rearrangement joins TRBV9 to TRBJ1-2; TRBD1 matches 9 bases. Germline V gives CDR1 SGDLS, CDR2 YYNGEE. The CDR3 consists of 14 residues. V was clipped by 2 bases and J by 2 bases; unmatched bases: 1. In DNA form, the CDR3 reads TGTGCCAGCAGCGTGGGACAGGGAAACTATGGCTACACCTTC. Translated, it gives CASSVGQGNYGYTF.

The rearrangement joins TRBV6-5 to TRBJ1-6, with D unresolved. Germline V gene data show CDR1 as MNHEY and CDR2 as SVGAGI. Between the trimmed V and J ends, which lost 5 bases and 7 bases, there was a span of 9 bases. This CDR3 has 13 amino acids. CDR3 loop: CASSRTGNSPLHF. In DNA form, the CDR3 reads TGTGCCAGCAGTAGGACGGGAAATTCACCCCTCCACTTT.

The chain joins TRBV2 to TRBJ2-5, with TRBD2 identical over 12 bases. The CDR3 sequence is 16 residues long. Germline V lookup: CDR1 SNHLY, CDR2 FYNNEI. Unmatched junction bases numbered 3, after V lost 2 bases and J lost 2 bases. The CDR3 reads CASSESGLAGQETQYF. The DNA of the CDR3 is TGTGCCAGCAGTGAAAGTGGACTAGCGGGGCAAGAGACCCAGTACTTC.

The chain uses TRBV5-6 and TRBJ1-1; maybe TRBD1 (5 bases). Trimming left V 6 bases short and J 7 bases short, with 19 bases between. The CDR3 totals 14 residues. The germline gives CDR1 SGHDT, CDR2 YYEEEE. The CDR3 sequence: CASTTDPQGLEAFF. The CDR3 DNA reads as TGTGCCAGCACCACGGACCCCCAGGGCCTTGAAGCTTTCTTT.

The chain recombines TRBV19 with TRBJ1-1; no firm D call. Germline CDR1 is LNHDA and CDR2 is SQIVND (reference sequence). Trimming shortened V by 5 bases and J by 5 bases, and 18 bases separated the two germline ends. This CDR3 spans 15 amino acids. The CDR3 here is CASSRRASTGTEAFF. The CDR3 nucleotides are TGTGCCAGTAGTCGCCGGGCCAGCACGGGGACTGAAGCTTTCTTT.

As DNA, the CDR3 is TGTGCCAGCAGCCGCGTGACAGGGAGTGGGGCCAACGTCCTGACTTTC. As protein: CASSRVTGSGANVLTF. The chain joins TRBV3-1 (or the pseudogene TRBV3-2) to TRBJ2-6, with 7 bases aligning to TRBD1. Trimming removed 4 bases from V and 3 bases from J; junction bases left unmatched: 6. Per germline, CDR1 LGHDT and CDR2 YNNKEL (reference sequence). The CDR3 extends over 16 amino acids.

V usage is TRBV25-1 and J usage is TRBJ2-1; D remains unclear. The CDR3 is 15 amino acids. The germline V gene has CDR1 MGHDK and CDR2 SYGVNS. The V and J ends lost 5 bases and 0 bases respectively, with 11 bases between them. The chain's CDR3 is CASSPTESSYNEQFF. CDR3 DNA sequence: TGTGCCAGCAGTCCTACAGAGAGCTCCTACAATGAGCAGTTCTTC.

The count of this clone is one. V gene TRBV13 combines with J gene TRBJ2-1, with D maybe TRBD1 (6 bases). The CDR3 covers 16 residues. V dropped 6 bases and J dropped 2 bases, with 17 bases sitting between them. Germline V gene data show CDR1 as PRHDT and CDR2 as FYEKMQ (reference sequence). The chain's CDR3 is CASRPQGLGPYNEQFF. The CDR3 DNA is TGTGCCAGCAGGCCCCAGGGGCTCGGGCCCTACAATGAGCAGTTCTTC.

The gene calls are TRBV4-3 and TRBJ1-3, with 7 bases identical to TRBD1. V lost 0 bases, J lost 4 bases, and 3 bases stayed unmatched. CDR3 length equals 15 residues. Looked up from germline, CDR1 is LGHNA and CDR2 is YSLEER. CDR3 in DNA: TGCGCCAGCAGCCAAGAACAGGGGATCGGAAACACCATATATTTT. It specifies CASSQEQGIGNTIYF.

The chain recombines TRBV29-1 with TRBJ1-1; TRBD1 aligns across 8 bases. The germline gives CDR1 SQVTM, CDR2 ANQGSEA. This CDR3 is 16 amino acids long. J was trimmed by 5 bases and V by 1 base; bases with no gene match: 12. The CDR3 nucleotides read TGCAGCGTTGAAGCAATCGGGCAGGGGGCTGGGACTGAAGCTTTCTTT. Translation gives CSVEAIGQGAGTEAFF.

This chain joins TRBV20-1 and TRBJ2-4, with TRBD2 as a possible D gene (7 bases). The CDR3 is 10 residues long. V was trimmed by 6 bases and J by 16 bases, leaving 16 bases between them. The V gene's germline CDR1 is DFQATT and CDR2 SNEGSKA (reference sequence). The CDR3: CSALNGGHYF. The CDR3 DNA follows: TGCAGTGCCCTGAACGGGGGGCACTACTTC.

The V gene is TRBV9, the J gene TRBJ1-2; no definite D call. The V gene's germline CDR1 is SGDLS and CDR2 YYNGEE. The V and J ends lost 3 bases and 2 bases respectively, with 14 bases between them. The CDR3 has 15 residues. CDR3 in DNA: TGTGCCAGCAGCGAACAGCTAAAATTGAACTATGGCTACACCTTC. Its translation: CASSEQLKLNYGYTF. Using reference TRBV9 and TRBJ1-2 for the parts outside the CDR3, the full variable domain is DSGVTQTPKHLITATGQRVTLRCSPRSGDLSVYWYQQSLDQGLQFLIQYYNGEERAKGNILERFSAQQFPDLHSELNLSSLELGDSALYFCASSEQLKLNYGYTFGSGTRLTVV.

The genes are TRBV19 and TRBJ1-4, with TRBD1 matching 8 bases. J was trimmed by 6 bases and V by 3 bases; bases with no gene match: 6. The CDR3 is 15 amino acids. Germline CDR1 and CDR2: LNHDA and SQIVND (reference sequence). CDR3 sequence reads: CASSMQGAVYEKLFF. The CDR3 DNA sequence: TGTGCCAGTAGTATGCAGGGGGCTGTCTATGAAAAACTGTTTTTT.

The V and J genes are TRBV3-1 (or the pseudogene TRBV3-2) and TRBJ2-5, with TRBD2 matching over 8 bases. CDR3 length: 16 residues. CDR1 is LGHDT and CDR2 is YNNKEL in the germline V gene (reference sequence). Trimming removed 0 bases from V and 5 bases from J; junction bases left unmatched: 8. The CDR3 DNA follows: TGTGCCAGCAGCCAAGAAATGGCGGGGGGCTGGGAGACCCAGTACTTC. It codes for CASSQEMAGGWETQYF.